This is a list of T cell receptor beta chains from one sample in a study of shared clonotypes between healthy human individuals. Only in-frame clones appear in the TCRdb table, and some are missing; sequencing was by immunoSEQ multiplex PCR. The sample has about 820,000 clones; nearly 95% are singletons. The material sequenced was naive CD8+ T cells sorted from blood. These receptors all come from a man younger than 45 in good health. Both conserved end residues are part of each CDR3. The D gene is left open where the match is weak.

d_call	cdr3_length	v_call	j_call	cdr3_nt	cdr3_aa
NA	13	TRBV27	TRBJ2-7	TGTGCCAGCAGTTTATTTAGCACCTACGAGCAGTACTTC	CASSLFSTYEQYF
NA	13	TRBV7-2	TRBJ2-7	TGTGCCAGCAGCTACTTACTGACTGGCGAGCAGTACTTC	CASSYLLTGEQYF
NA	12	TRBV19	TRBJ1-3	TGTGCCAGTAGTCCACAGGGAAACACCATATATTTT	CASSPQGNTIYF
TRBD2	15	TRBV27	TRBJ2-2	TGTGCCAGCAGAATTGGGTCTAGCGGGAGCTGGGAGCTGTTTTTT	CASRIGSSGSWELFF
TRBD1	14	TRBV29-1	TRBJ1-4	TGCAGCGTTGAAGTCCCAGGGGGCGCAGAAAAACTGTTTTTT	CSVEVPGGAEKLFF
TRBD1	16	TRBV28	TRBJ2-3	TGTGCCAGCAGTTTAAGGGACAGCACTAGCACAGATACGCAGTATTTT	CASSLRDSTSTDTQYF
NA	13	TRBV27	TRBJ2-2	TGTGCCAGCACCTCGCGGGGCACCGGGGAGCTGTTTTTT	CASTSRGTGELFF
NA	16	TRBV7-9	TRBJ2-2	TGTGCCAGCAGCCCCCAGGGGACGGAAAACACCGGGGAGCTGTTTTTT	CASSPQGTENTGELFF
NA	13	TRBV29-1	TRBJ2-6	TGCAGCGTTTTGATGAGGGGGGCCAACGTCCTGACTTTC	CSVLMRGANVLTF
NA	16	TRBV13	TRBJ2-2	TGTGCCAGCAGCATAGCCATCGATGAGAACACCGGGGAGCTGTTTTTT	CASSIAIDENTGELFF
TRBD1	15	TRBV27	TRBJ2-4	TGTGCCAGCAGCCCCGACAGGGGGCGCGAAAACATTCAGTACTTC	CASSPDRGRENIQYF
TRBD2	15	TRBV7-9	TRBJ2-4	TGTGCCAGCAGCTTTGTAGCGGGGGCCAAAAACATTCAGTACTTC	CASSFVAGAKNIQYF
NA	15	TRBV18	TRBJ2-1	TGTGCCAGCTCACCTCCGGGACGGAACTACAATGAGCAGTTCTTC	CASSPPGRNYNEQFF
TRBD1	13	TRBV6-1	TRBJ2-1	TGTGCCAGCAGTGAAACAGGGGCACATGAGCAGTTCTTC	CASSETGAHEQFF
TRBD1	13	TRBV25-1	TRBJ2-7	TGTGCCAGCAGCGGGACAGGGAACCACGAGCAGTACTTC	CASSGTGNHEQYF